This T cell receptor beta chain is from a study of T cell responses to AZD1222 COVID-19 vaccine. Study context: Pooled samples include second doses given at about 4 or 12 weeks. Findings and limits, study-wide: Clonal diversity was possibly underestimated; the donors were predominantly white British and more often female. Only five or six individuals given AZD1222 were seropositive at baseline. Sampling captured repertoires only after the peak T cell response.

The CDR3 is 13 residues long. Germline V CDR1 and CDR2: LNHDA, SQIVND (reference sequence). V was pared by 8 bases and J by 4 bases, with 14 bases between. TCRdb's table, derived via immunoSEQ multiplex PCR, lists solely in-frame clones and lacks some. This sample has some 150,000 clones, with under 95% found just once. Concerning this clone itself: Its antigen is unknown.

The clonotype comes from an adult in good health. The sequencing here drew on peripheral blood, taken on day 0 of AZD1222 vaccination. The chain has TRBV19 and TRBJ1-2; possible D gene TRBD1, 6 bases. The CDR3: CASGLGAGYGYTF. The CDR3 nucleotides are TGTGCCAGTGGGCTGGGGGCCGGCTATGGCTACACCTTC. Complete variable domain (other parts from reference TRBV19 and TRBJ1-2): DGGITQSPKYLFRKEGQNVTLSCEQNLNHDAMYWYRQDPGQGLRLIYYSQIVNDFQKGDIAEGYSVSREKKESFPLTVTSAQKNPTAFYLCASGLGAGYGYTFGSGTRLTVV.